The 5 T cell receptor beta chains in this list originate from one sample, sequenced in a study of blood T cell repertoires in COVID-19. The method was immunoSEQ multiplex PCR; TCRdb's version includes in-frame clones alone and lacks a portion of them. The repertoire holds over 45,000 clones, with 77% as singletons. The material sequenced was peripheral blood. These TCRs come from a human donor with active or convalescent COVID-19. The donor label of this sample is uncertain.

The V gene is TRBV9, the J gene TRBJ1-5; no reliable D call. Germline V lookup: CDR1 SGDLS, CDR2 YYNGEE. The V end was cut by 0 bases, the J end by 5 bases, with 12 bases between. The CDR3 consists of 15 residues. The CDR3 DNA is TGTGCCAGCAGCGTAGCCGGACTTAGGGATCAGCCCCAGCATTTT. It codes for CASSVAGLRDQPQHF.

CDR3 in amino acids: CASSSLAGGARETQYF. As DNA, the CDR3 is TGCGCCAGCAGCTCCCTAGCGGGAGGGGCTCGGGAGACCCAGTACTTC. V usage is TRBV5-1 and J usage is TRBJ2-5; TRBD2 aligns across 12 bases. Germline lookup yields CDR1 SGHRS and CDR2 YFSETQ. J gave up 5 bases and V 3 bases, and 8 bases lay outside the gene matches. CDR3 length: 16 residues.

The chain joins TRBV7-3 to TRBJ2-3; 7 nucleotides line up with TRBD2. CDR1 SGHTA and CDR2 FQGTGA come from the germline V gene. The V segment lost 6 bases and the J segment 1 base; nucleotides outside the gene matches: 7. CDR3 length equals 15 residues. The DNA of the CDR3 is TGTGCCAGCAGTCGGGACTACCTAGGCACAGATACGCAGTATTTT. Amino acids: CASSRDYLGTDTQYF.

The chain couples TRBV7-6 to TRBJ1-2; 12 positions agree with TRBD1. The CDR3 has 14 residues. The V gene's germline CDR1 is SGHVS and CDR2 FNYEAQ. V lost 3 bases and J lost 6; bases outside the gene matches: 2. The CDR3 is CASSLGQGANGYTF. DNA of the CDR3: TGTGCCAGCAGCTTGGGACAGGGGGCGAATGGCTACACCTTC. The entire variable domain, with the rest obtained from reference TRBV7-6 and TRBJ1-2, is as follows: GAGVSQSPRYKVTKRGQDVALRCDPISGHVSLYWYRQALGQGPEFLTYFNYEAQQDKSGLPNDRFSAERPEGSISTLTIQRTEQRDSAMYRCASSLGQGANGYTFGSGTRLTVV.

As for this clone: Mismatch with germline at one junction end may stem from a read error. The chain has TRBV5-1 and TRBJ2-7, with TRBD1 matching over 9 bases. The CDR3 sequence is 15 residues long. The germline V gene encodes CDR1 SGHRS and CDR2 YFSETQ. CDR3 amino acids: CASSPQDRGSFEQYF. The CDR3 DNA is TGCGCCAGCAGTCCGCAGGACAGGGGTTCCTTCGAGCAGTACTTC.